The clone carrying this TCR beta chain was observed many times. The target antigen is unknown. Time point noted: patch test 3, about 24 weeks after DPC sensitization. Sample treatment: therapeutic diphenylcyclopropenone sensitization with weekly scalp DPC. Blood sampling occurred before each patch-test application. The template was total RNA from unfractionated whole blood. These data are taken from a study of human T cells and chemical hapten exposure. Overall study results and limits: Large CDR3 similarity clusters arose significantly more often from expanded TCRs than from controls.

Individual cDNA molecules in this library carried unique molecular identifiers. From the RACE reads, TCRdb called clonotypes with MiXCR, one entry per CDR3 protein. Among about 82,000 distinct CDR3 sequences listed, 10% to 15% were seen once. The V and J ends lost 1 base and 0 bases respectively, with 3 bases between them. The CDR3 runs 14 residues. Germline V gene sequence: CDR1 SGHAT, CDR2 FQNNGV. The sequence was obtained from a woman between 45 and 65 years old with alopecia areata. Some clones in this sample may be carry-over from other donors' samples. This material consisted of whole blood, taken in connection with sensitization to the hapten diphenylcyclopropenone (DPC). The chain links TRBV11-2 to TRBJ1-4; D remains unclear. The CDR3 spells CASSLGTTNEKLFF. The CDR3 bases are TGTGCCAGCAGCTTAGGGACAACTAATGAAAAACTGTTTTTT.